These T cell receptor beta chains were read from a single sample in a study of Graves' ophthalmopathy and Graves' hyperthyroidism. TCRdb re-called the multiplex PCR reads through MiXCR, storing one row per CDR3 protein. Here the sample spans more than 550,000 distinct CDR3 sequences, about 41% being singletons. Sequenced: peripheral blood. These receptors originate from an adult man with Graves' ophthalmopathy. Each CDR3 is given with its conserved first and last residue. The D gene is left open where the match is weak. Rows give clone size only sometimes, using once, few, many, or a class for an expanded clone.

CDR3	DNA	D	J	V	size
CASSQPRAMLSPQETQYF	TGTGCCAGCAGCCAACCCCGAGCCATGTTGTCCCCCCAAGAGACCCAGTACTTC	.	TRBJ2-5	TRBV5-4	.
CASSLSGTTNTEAFF	TGCGCCAGCAGCTTGTCAGGGACAACGAACACTGAAGCTTTCTTT	.	TRBJ1-1	TRBV5-1	many
CSAREGSRDWHYGYTF	TGCAGTGCTAGAGAGGGGAGCAGGGACTGGCACTATGGCTACACCTTC	.	TRBJ1-2	TRBV20-1	many
CASKEQLNEKLFF	TGTGCCAGCAAAGAACAACTGAATGAAAAACTGTTTTTT	.	TRBJ1-4	TRBV2	many
CAISGQGMDEQPQHF	TGTGCCATCAGTGGACAGGGGATGGACGAGCAGCCCCAGCATTTT	TRBD1	TRBJ1-5	TRBV10-3	.
CASSIDPGVSQPQHF	TGTGCCAGTAGTATAGATCCCGGGGTGAGTCAGCCCCAGCATTTT	.	TRBJ1-5	TRBV19	many
CASPGQDYEQYF	TGTGCCAGCCCGGGACAGGACTACGAGCAGTACTTC	TRBD1	TRBJ2-7	TRBV25-1	once
CSVAGTNYGYTF	TGCAGCGTGGCGGGGACTAACTATGGCTACACCTTC	.	TRBJ1-2	TRBV29-1	many
CASSLGQCNSPLHF	TGTGCCAGCAGCCTGGGACAGTGTAATTCACCCCTCCACTTT	TRBD1	TRBJ1-6	TRBV7-9	.
CAGSFDRDNYGYTF	TGCGCCGGCAGTTTCGACAGGGATAACTATGGCTACACCTTC	TRBD1	TRBJ1-2	TRBV10-2	.
CATSTRDRNTEAFF	TGTGCCACCAGCACCCGGGACAGGAACACTGAAGCTTTCTTT	TRBD1	TRBJ1-1	TRBV15	.
CASSYLSTGGGYTF	TGTGCCAGCAGTTACTTATCTACAGGGGGTGGCTACACCTTC	TRBD1	TRBJ1-2	TRBV10-3	.
CASSLGDQGAEAFF	TGCGCCAGCAGCTTGGGGGATCAGGGGGCTGAAGCTTTCTTT	TRBD1	TRBJ1-1	TRBV5-1	.
CASSLDGQNTEAFF	TGTGCCAGCAGCTTAGATGGACAGAACACTGAAGCTTTCTTT	.	TRBJ1-1	TRBV11-2	.
CASSQETVNYGYTF	TGTGCCAGCAGCCAAGAGACAGTTAACTATGGCTACACCTTC	.	TRBJ1-2	TRBV16	many
CSAGGRYGEKLFF	TGCAGCGCGGGAGGGCGTTACGGGGAAAAACTGTTTTTT	.	TRBJ1-4	TRBV20-1	.
CASSLNVATGELFF	TGTGCCAGCTCACTCAACGTCGCTACCGGGGAGCTGTTTTTT	.	TRBJ2-2	TRBV7-2	.
CATGYGAGAGETQYF	TGTGCCACCGGTTACGGGGCTGGAGCAGGAGAGACCCAGTACTTC	.	TRBJ2-5	TRBV10-3	.
CASRSRERETQYF	TGTGCCAGCCGCTCTAGGGAGAGAGAGACCCAGTACTTC	.	TRBJ2-5	TRBV11-3	.
CASSSSPSTSTDTQYF	TGTGCTAGCAGCTCATCCCCCTCTACTAGCACAGATACGCAGTATTTT	.	TRBJ2-3	TRBV7-7	.
CSLEDGQRRNTEAFF	TGCAGCTTAGAAGACGGGCAGCGAAGGAACACTGAAGCTTTCTTT	.	TRBJ1-1	TRBV29-1	.
CAIRRDREGEQYF	TGTGCCATCAGGCGGGACAGGGAAGGCGAGCAGTACTTC	TRBD1	TRBJ2-7	TRBV10-3	many
CASSLGISSLRSNQPQHF	TGTGCCAGCAGCTTGGGTATTTCGTCCCTCAGAAGCAATCAGCCCCAGCATTTT	.	TRBJ1-5	TRBV5-4	.
CASSFSGLAVGYEQYF	TGTGCCAGCAGCTTTTCCGGACTAGCGGTAGGTTACGAGCAGTACTTC	TRBD2	TRBJ2-7	TRBV7-2	many